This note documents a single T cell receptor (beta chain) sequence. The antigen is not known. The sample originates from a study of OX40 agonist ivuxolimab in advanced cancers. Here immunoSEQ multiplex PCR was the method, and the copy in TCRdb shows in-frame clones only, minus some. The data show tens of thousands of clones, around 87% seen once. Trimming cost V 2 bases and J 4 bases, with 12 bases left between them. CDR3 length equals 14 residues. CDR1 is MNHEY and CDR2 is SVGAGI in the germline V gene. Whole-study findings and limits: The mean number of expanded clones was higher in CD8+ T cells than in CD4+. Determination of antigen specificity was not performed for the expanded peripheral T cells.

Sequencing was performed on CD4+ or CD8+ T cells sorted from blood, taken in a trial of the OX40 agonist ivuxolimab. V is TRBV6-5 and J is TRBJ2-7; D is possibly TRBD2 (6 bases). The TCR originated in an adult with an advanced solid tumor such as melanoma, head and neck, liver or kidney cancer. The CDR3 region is CASSYRDSKYEQYF. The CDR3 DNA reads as TGTGCCAGCAGTTACCGGGACTCCAAATACGAGCAGTACTTC.